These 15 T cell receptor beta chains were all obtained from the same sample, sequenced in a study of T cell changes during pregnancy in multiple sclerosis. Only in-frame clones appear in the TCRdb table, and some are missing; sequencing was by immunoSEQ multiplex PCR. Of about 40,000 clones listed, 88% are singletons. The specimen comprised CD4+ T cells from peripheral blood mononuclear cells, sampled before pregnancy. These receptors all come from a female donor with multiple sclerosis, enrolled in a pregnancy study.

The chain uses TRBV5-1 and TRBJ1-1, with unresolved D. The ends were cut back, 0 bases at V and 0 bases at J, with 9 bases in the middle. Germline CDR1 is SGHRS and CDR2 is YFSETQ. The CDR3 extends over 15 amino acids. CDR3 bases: TGCGCCAGCAGCTTGGTAGGCGGTTTGAACACTGAAGCTTTCTTT. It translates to CASSLVGGLNTEAFF. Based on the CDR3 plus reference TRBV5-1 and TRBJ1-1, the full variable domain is KAGVTQTPRYLIKTRGQQVTLSCSPISGHRSVSWYQQTPGQGLQFLFEYFSETQRNKGNFPGRFSGRQFSNSRSEMNVSTLELGDSALYLCASSLVGGLNTEAFFGQGTRLTVV.

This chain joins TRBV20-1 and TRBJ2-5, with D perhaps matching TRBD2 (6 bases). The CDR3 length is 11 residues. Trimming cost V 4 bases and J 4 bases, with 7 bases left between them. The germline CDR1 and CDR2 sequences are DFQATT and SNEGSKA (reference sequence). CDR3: CSANGGETQYF. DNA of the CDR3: TGCAGTGCTAACGGGGGAGAGACCCAGTACTTC.

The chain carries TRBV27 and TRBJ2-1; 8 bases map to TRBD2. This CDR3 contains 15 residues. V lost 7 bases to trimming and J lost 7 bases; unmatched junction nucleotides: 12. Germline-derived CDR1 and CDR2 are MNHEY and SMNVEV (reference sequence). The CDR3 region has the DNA TGTGCCAGCACCAACTACGGGGGGGCAAGAAATGAGCAGTTCTTC. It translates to CASTNYGGARNEQFF.

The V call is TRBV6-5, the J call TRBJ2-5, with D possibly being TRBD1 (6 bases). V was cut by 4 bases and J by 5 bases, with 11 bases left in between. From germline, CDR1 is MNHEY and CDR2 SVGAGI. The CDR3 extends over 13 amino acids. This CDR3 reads CASSLTGSETQYF. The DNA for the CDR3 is TGTGCCAGCAGTTTAACAGGGTCGGAGACCCAGTACTTC.

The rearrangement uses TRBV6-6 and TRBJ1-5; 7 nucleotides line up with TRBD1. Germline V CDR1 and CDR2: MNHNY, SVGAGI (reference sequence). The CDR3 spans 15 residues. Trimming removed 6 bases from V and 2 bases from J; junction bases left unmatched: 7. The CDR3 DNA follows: TGTGCCAGCAGGCCACCCGGGACAGGCAATCAGCCCCAGCATTTT. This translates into CASRPPGTGNQPQHF.

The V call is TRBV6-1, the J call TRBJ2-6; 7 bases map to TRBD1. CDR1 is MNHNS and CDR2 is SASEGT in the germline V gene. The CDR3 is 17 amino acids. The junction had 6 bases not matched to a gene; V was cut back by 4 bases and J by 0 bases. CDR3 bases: TGTGCCAGCAGTGGGGGGACAGTTAACTCTGGGGCCAACGTCCTGACTTTC. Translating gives CASSGGTVNSGANVLTF.

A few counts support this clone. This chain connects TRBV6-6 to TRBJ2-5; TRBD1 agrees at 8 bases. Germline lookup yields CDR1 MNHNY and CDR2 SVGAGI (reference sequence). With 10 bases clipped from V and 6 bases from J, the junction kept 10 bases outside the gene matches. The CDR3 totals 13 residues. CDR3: CAIADRAGQTQYF. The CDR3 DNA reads TGTGCCATCGCGGACAGGGCTGGGCAGACCCAGTACTTC.

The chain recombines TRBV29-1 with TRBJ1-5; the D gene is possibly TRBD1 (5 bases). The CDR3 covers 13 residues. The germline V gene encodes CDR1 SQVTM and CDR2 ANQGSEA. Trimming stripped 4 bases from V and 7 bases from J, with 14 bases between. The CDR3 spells CSVAGLPGQPQHF. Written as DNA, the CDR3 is TGCAGCGTTGCCGGGCTACCAGGGCAGCCCCAGCATTTT.

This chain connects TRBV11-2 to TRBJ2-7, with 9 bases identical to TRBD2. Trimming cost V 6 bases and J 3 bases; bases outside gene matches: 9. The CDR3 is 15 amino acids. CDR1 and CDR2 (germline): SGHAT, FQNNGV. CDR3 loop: CASSLNEREDYEQYF. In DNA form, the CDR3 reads TGTGCCAGCAGTCTTAACGAGCGGGAGGACTACGAGCAGTACTTC.

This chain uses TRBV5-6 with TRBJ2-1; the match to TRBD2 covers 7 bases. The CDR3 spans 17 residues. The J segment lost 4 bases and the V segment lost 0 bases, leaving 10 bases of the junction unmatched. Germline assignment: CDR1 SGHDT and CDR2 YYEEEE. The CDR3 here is CASSLGAGRGGYNEQFF. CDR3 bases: TGTGCCAGCAGCTTGGGAGCGGGGAGGGGAGGTTACAATGAGCAGTTCTTC.

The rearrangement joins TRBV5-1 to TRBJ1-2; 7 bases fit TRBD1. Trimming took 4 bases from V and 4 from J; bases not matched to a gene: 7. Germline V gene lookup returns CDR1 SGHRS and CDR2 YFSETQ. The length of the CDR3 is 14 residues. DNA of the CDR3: TGCGCCAGCAGCCGAGACAGGGAGAGCTATGGCTACACCTTC. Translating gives CASSRDRESYGYTF.

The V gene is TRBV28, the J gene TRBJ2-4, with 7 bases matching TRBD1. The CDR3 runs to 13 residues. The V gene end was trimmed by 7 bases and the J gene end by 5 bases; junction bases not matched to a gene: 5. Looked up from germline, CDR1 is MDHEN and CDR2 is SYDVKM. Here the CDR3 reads CASKPGTENIQYF. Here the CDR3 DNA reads TGTGCCAGCAAACCCGGGACAGAAAACATTCAGTACTTC.

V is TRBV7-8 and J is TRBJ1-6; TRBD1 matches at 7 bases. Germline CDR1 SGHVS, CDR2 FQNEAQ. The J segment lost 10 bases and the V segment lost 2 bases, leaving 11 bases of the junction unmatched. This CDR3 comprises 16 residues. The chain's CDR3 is CASSLSATNRGSPLHF. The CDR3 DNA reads TGTGCCAGCAGCTTATCAGCCACAAACAGGGGATCACCCCTCCACTTT.

Here the CDR3 reads CASSTSGVAKNIQYF. The CDR3 DNA reads as TGTGCCAGCAGCACTAGCGGGGTAGCCAAAAACATTCAGTACTTC. The chain recombines TRBV11-2 with TRBJ2-4; TRBD2 agrees at 10 bases. The length of the CDR3 is 15 residues. V shed 5 bases, J shed 0 bases, and the junction held 1 base outside the gene matches. Germline V CDR1 and CDR2: SGHAT, FQNNGV.

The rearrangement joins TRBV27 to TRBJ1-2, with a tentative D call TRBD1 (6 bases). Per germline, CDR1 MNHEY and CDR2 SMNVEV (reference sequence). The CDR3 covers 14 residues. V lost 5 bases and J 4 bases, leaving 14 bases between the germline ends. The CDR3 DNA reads TGTGCCAGCAGTGTAGGCGGACAGCCCTATGGCTACACCTTC. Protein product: CASSVGGQPYGYTF.